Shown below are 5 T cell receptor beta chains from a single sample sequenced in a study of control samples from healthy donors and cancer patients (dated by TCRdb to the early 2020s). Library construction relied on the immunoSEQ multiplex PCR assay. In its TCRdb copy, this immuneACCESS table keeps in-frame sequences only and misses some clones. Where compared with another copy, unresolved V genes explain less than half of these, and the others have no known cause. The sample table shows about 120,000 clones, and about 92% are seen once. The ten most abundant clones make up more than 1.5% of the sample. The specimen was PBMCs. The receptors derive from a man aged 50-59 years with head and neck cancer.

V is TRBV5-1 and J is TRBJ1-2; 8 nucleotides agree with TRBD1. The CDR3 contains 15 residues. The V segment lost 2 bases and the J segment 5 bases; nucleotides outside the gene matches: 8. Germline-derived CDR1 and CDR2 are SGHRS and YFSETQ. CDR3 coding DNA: TGCGCCAGCAGCTTCTCAGGACAGGGAGCTTATGGCTACACCTTC. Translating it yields CASSFSGQGAYGYTF. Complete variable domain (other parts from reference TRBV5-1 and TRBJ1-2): KAGVTQTPRYLIKTRGQQVTLSCSPISGHRSVSWYQQTPGQGLQFLFEYFSETQRNKGNFPGRFSGRQFSNSRSEMNVSTLELGDSALYLCASSFSGQGAYGYTFGSGTRLTVV.

CDR3 residues: CASSLTGRTSTDTQYF. CDR3 DNA sequence: TGCGCCAGCAGCCTAACCGGACGGACTAGCACAGATACGCAGTATTTT. This chain joins TRBV5-1 and TRBJ2-3; D perhaps matches TRBD2 (5 bases). V lost 4 bases to trimming and J lost 0 bases, with 15 bases between them. The CDR3 has 16 residues. Germline V CDR1 and CDR2: SGHRS, YFSETQ.

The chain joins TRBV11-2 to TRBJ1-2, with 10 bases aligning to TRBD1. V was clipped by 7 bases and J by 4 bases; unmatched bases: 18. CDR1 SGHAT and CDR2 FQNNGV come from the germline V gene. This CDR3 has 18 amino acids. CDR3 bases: TGTGCCAGCACCCAGCGGGACAGGGGCGTCGAAATTGGCTATGGCTACACCTTC. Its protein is CASTQRDRGVEIGYGYTF.

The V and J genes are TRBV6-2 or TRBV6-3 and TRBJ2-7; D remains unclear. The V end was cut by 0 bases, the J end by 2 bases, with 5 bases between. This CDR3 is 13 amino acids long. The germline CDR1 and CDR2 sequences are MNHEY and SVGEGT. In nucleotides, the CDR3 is TGTGCCAGCAGTTACTCTCAGGCCTACGAGCAGTACTTC. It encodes CASSYSQAYEQYF.

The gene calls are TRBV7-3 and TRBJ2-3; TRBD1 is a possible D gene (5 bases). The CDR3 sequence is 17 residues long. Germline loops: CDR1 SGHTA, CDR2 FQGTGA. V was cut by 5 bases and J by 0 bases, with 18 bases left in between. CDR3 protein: CASSPYPDSASTDTQYF. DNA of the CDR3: TGTGCCAGCAGCCCCTACCCTGACAGCGCTAGCACAGATACGCAGTATTTT.